The following is a T cell receptor beta chain sequence with its context. Its specificity is not known. The data belong to a study of T-cell memory formation after mild COVID-19. It was 5'RACE with constant-segment primers that produced the TCR alpha and TCR beta cDNA libraries, which carried sample barcodes and UMIs. MiXCR, applied by TCRdb to the 5' RACE reads, yields one record per CDR3 protein. The data hold 200,000 to 250,000 distinct CDR3 sequences, with around 30% observed a single time. Points from the study as a whole: CD4+ contracting clones were mainly CM and EM; CD8+ ones, EMRA. Clones contracting day 15 to 85 were balanced CD4/CD8; later expanders leaned CD4+. Whether second-wave clones peaking at day 37 were SARS-CoV-2 specific went unconfirmed.

Sequences were obtained from PBMCs or a T cell subset sorted from them (not recorded which). The sequence was obtained from an adult woman who had mild COVID-19 (a few samples of this study predate the infection). Cell type and time point are not known.

The CDR3 sequence is CASSPRRNEQFF. The CDR3 nucleotides are TGTGCCAGCAGCCCCCGGCGAAATGAGCAGTTCTTC. The chain carries TRBV7-9 and TRBJ2-1; no firm D call. The CDR3 spans 12 residues. Trimming took off 5 bases at V and 7 bases at J, with 9 bases between the two ends. The germline V gene has CDR1 SEHNR and CDR2 FQNEAQ (reference sequence).